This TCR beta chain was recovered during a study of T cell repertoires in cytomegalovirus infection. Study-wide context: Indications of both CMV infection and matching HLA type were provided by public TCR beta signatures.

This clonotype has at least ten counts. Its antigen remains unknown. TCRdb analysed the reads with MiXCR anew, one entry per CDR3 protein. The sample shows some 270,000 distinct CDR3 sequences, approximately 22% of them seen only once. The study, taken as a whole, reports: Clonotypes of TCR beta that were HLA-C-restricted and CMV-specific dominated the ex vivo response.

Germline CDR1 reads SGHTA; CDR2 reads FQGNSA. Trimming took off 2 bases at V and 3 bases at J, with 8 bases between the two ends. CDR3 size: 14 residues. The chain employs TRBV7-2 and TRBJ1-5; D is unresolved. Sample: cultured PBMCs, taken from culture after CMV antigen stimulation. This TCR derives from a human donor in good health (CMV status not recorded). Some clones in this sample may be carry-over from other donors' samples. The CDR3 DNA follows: TGTGCCAGCAGCTTACTCAGCTTCAATCAGCCCCAGCATTTT. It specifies CASSLLSFNQPQHF.